This T cell receptor beta chain is from a study of shared clonotypes between healthy human individuals. Study-level information: The cohort comprised a couple of women and a few men. Their ages spanned 18 to 49 years. CD8 memory received one plate per donor, CD8 naive two, CD4 memory three and CD4 naive three.

Germline loops: CDR1 SGHVS, CDR2 FQNEAQ. The CDR3 runs to 14 residues. Trimming removed 3 bases from V and 4 bases from J, with 13 bases in between. As concerns this clone: Its antigen is unidentified.

Study findings and constraints: A handful of donors held approximately 4.6% of naive CD4 clonotypes in common.

Only in-frame clones appear in the TCRdb table, and some are missing; sequencing was by immunoSEQ multiplex PCR. The sample carries more than 2 million clones, roughly 96% recorded once. This rearrangement joins TRBV7-8 to TRBJ2-7; D is perhaps TRBD2 (5 bases). The sequenced material came from naive CD4+ T cells sorted from blood. Subset: CD45RA+ positively selected. This clonotype was sampled from a man younger than 30 in good health. CDR3 in amino acids: CASSLLTSTYEQYF. The CDR3 DNA is TGTGCCAGCAGCTTGCTAACTAGTACGTACGAGCAGTACTTC.